The TCR beta chain described here comes from a study of cytomegalovirus exposure and HLA in healthy donors. Regarding the study as a whole: In a later analysis, a missense DCLRE1C variant was linked to TCR beta V- and J-gene trimming.

A note on this clone: Its antigen remains unidentified.

It was with 60 Vbeta and 13 Jbeta primers that the PCR ran. Method: immunoSEQ multiplex PCR; TCRdb's copy keeps in-frame clones and lacks some. Among some 130,000 clones listed, 65% to 85% were seen once. Germline V gives CDR1 SGHNT, CDR2 YENEEA. Trimming took 6 bases from V and 2 from J; bases not matched to a gene: 5. There are 14 residues in the CDR3. This chain connects TRBV11-3 to TRBJ2-7; 9 nucleotides match TRBD1. The sequence came from a boy under 18 in good health and CMV-seronegative. Input material: PBMCs. The CDR3 loop reads CASSSGQGTYEQYF. The CDR3 bases are TGTGCCAGCAGTTCGGGACAGGGAACCTACGAGCAGTACTTC.